Here is one TCR beta chain with its context. These data originate in a study of blood T cell repertoires in COVID-19. Looking at the study overall: COVID-19 samples collected from the United States, Italy and Spain covered acute and convalescent phases. Nucleic acid was either cDNA or gDNA, and it came from T cells, B-cell-depleted T cells, or PBMCs.

Under the authors' procedure: Reference gene primer amplification in the assay estimated nucleated cell counts. TCRdb's copy holds only in-frame clones and misses some; the assay was immunoSEQ multiplex PCR. The V and J calls and clone size come from that table; D and trimming were worked out from the DNA. This repertoire shows 88,000 or so clones, 85% found once; its top ten account for 3.8%. This CDR3 has 11 residues. Germline lookup yields CDR1 SQVTM and CDR2 ANQGSEA. J gave up 4 bases and V 7 bases, and 4 bases lay outside the gene matches. This TCR was recovered from a man between 60 and 75 years old with acute or convalescent COVID-19. The chain links TRBV29-1 to TRBJ2-7; 7 bases fit TRBD1. The source material was peripheral blood. CDR3 loop: CSALQGYEQYF. In nucleotides, the CDR3 is TGCAGCGCCCTACAGGGGTACGAGCAGTACTTC.